The 23 T cell receptor beta chains in this list originate from one sample, sequenced in a study of T cells after yellow fever vaccination. TCRdb reanalysed the 5' RACE reads using MiXCR and keeps one entry per CDR3 protein. Among some 350,000 distinct CDR3 sequences listed, approximately 4.2% were seen once. Sequenced here: PBMCs, sampled 5 days after the yellow fever booster vaccination. These receptors all stem from a man between 18 and 35 years old who received the YFV17D yellow fever vaccine.

In this sample, this clonotype turned up many times. CDR3 region: CASSQESAPRELFF. CDR3 DNA sequence: TGTGCCAGCAGCCAAGAGTCGGCGCCCCGGGAGCTGTTTTTT. The chain employs TRBV4-2 and TRBJ2-2; no reliable D call. This CDR3 is 14 amino acids long. Deletions cut 0 bases from V and 9 bases from J, with 11 bases between. Germline V gene sequence: CDR1 LGHNA, CDR2 YNFKEQ.

This clonotype was seen ten or more times. The CDR3 is CSALSTDTHTQYF. DNA for the CDR3: TGCAGTGCCCTTAGCACAGATACGCATACGCAGTATTTT. The J gene is TRBJ2-3, the V gene TRBV20-1; no definite D call. Trimming shortened V by 6 bases and J by 7 bases, and 17 bases separated the two germline ends. The CDR3 is 13 residues long. In germline, CDR1 is DFQATT, CDR2 SNEGSKA (reference sequence).

This clonotype was detected only a few times. The J gene is TRBJ2-3, the V gene TRBV19, with no clear D. V lost 3 bases and J lost 3, with 10 bases in between. This CDR3 spans 14 amino acids. Germline V lookup: CDR1 LNHDA, CDR2 SQIVND (reference sequence). This chain's CDR3 is CASSIDPGTDTQYF. The CDR3 nucleotides are TGTGCCAGTAGTATCGATCCCGGAACAGATACGCAGTATTTT.

This clonotype has more than one count but fewer than ten. This rearrangement joins TRBV11-2 to TRBJ2-6; D unclear. V was pared by 1 base and J by 4 bases, with 11 bases between. Per germline, CDR1 SGHAT and CDR2 FQNNGV. The CDR3 is 16 residues long. The CDR3 is CASSLVWLAGANVLTF. Here the CDR3 DNA reads TGTGCCAGCAGCTTAGTATGGTTGGCGGGGGCCAACGTCCTGACTTTC.

This sequence joins TRBV5-1 and TRBJ2-5, with 14 bases lining up with TRBD2. Germline-derived CDR1 and CDR2 are SGHRS and YFSETQ. The length of the CDR3 is 17 residues. Losses at the gene ends were 4 bases for V and 2 bases for J; bases not matched to a gene: 7. CDR3 DNA sequence: TGCGCCAGCAGCCCCCGACTAGCGGGGGGGCCGCAAGAGACCCAGTACTTC. Translation gives CASSPRLAGGPQETQYF.

This clonotype was picked up a small number of times. This sequence joins TRBV3-1 and TRBJ1-1; D perhaps matches TRBD1 (5 bases). Trimming cost V 2 bases and J 10 bases, with 14 bases left between them. The CDR3 totals 13 residues. Germline lookup yields CDR1 LGHDT and CDR2 YNNKEL (reference sequence). The CDR3 here is CASSQRLGVGAFF. The CDR3 nucleotides are TGTGCCAGCAGCCAAAGATTGGGGGTCGGAGCTTTCTTT.

Comments on this clonotype: Being one base from a much bigger clone, this may be a read error. The CDR3 bases are TGTGCCAGCAGCGTAGACCCGACTAGCGGGGGGACCTGGAATGAGCAGTTCTTC. This gives the protein CASSVDPTSGGTWNEQFF. The V gene is TRBV9, the J gene TRBJ2-1; 13 positions match TRBD2. CDR1 SGDLS and CDR2 YYNGEE come from the germline V gene. CDR3 length: 18 amino acids. With V trimmed by 0 bases and J by 7 bases, 10 bases remained unmatched.

Only a few counts were recorded for this clonotype. The CDR3 sequence: CASSPPGSRKTEQYV. DNA for the CDR3: TGTGCCAGCTCACCACCGGGCAGCCGAAAGACCGAGCAGTACGTC. The chain combines TRBV18 with TRBJ2-7; D is unresolved. In germline, CDR1 is KGHSH, CDR2 LQKENI. The V and J ends lost 0 bases and 6 bases respectively, with 15 bases between them. CDR3 length equals 15 residues.

This clonotype was counted only a few times. V is TRBV12-3 or TRBV12-4 and J is TRBJ1-2; TRBD1 might be the D (6 bases). The CDR3 contains 12 residues. Trimming removed 2 bases at V and 7 bases at J, with 8 bases between. For the CDR3, the DNA is TGTGCCAGCAGTTTATGGGGGGCTGGCTACACCTTC. This sequence encodes CASSLWGAGYTF.

The chain is built from TRBV27 and TRBJ2-5; weak D call: TRBD1 (5 bases). Germline V gives CDR1 MNHEY, CDR2 SMNVEV (reference sequence). The length of the CDR3 is 14 residues. V was clipped by 5 bases and J by 10 bases, with 20 bases between them. This CDR3 reads CASSRLDSANDQYF. DNA for the CDR3: TGTGCCAGCAGTCGTCTAGACAGTGCCAACGACCAGTACTTC.

This clonotype has a count of ten or more. The gene calls are TRBV6-2 or TRBV6-3 and TRBJ2-3; tentatively, D is TRBD2 (5 bases). The V end was cut by 4 bases, the J end by 7 bases, with 9 bases between. This CDR3 spans 12 amino acids. Germline-derived CDR1 and CDR2 are MNHEY and SVGEGT. The CDR3 sequence is CASSSRVHTQYF. CDR3 nucleotide sequence: TGTGCCAGCAGTTCGAGGGTCCATACGCAGTATTTT.

This clonotype came up a few times. The V gene is TRBV20-1, the J gene TRBJ1-5; TRBD1 is a possible D gene (5 bases). V was trimmed by 6 bases and J by 7 bases, leaving 19 bases between them. Germline V lookup: CDR1 DFQATT, CDR2 SNEGSKA (reference sequence). There are 14 residues in the CDR3. CDR3 amino acids: CSAEDSWARQPQHF. The CDR3 DNA reads TGCAGTGCAGAAGACAGCTGGGCACGGCAGCCCCAGCATTTT.

This clonotype appeared many times. J is TRBJ2-4 and V is TRBV4-1; D is ambiguous. Germline CDR1 and CDR2: MGHRA and YSYEKL. This CDR3 has 14 amino acids. V was trimmed by 6 bases and J by 0 bases, leaving 9 bases between them. This CDR3 is CASRAGVAKNIQYF. In DNA form, the CDR3 reads TGCGCCAGCAGGGCCGGAGTAGCCAAAAACATTCAGTACTTC.

This clonotype turned up a few times. CDR3 coding DNA: TGCGCCAGCAGCGTGGACCTTTACACCGGGGAGCTGTTTTTT. Translating gives CASSVDLYTGELFF. The chain employs TRBV5-1 and TRBJ2-2; D is unresolved. The CDR3 totals 14 residues. Germline CDR1 reads SGHRS; CDR2 reads YFSETQ. Trimming pared 4 bases from V and 3 bases from J, leaving 10 bases between.

This chain joins TRBV28 and TRBJ2-2; either TRBD1 or TRBD2 may fit D (5 bases each). V was trimmed by 3 bases and J by 5 bases, leaving 10 bases between them. The length of the CDR3 is 14 residues. Looked up from germline, CDR1 is MDHEN and CDR2 is SYDVKM. CDR3 bases: TGTGCCAGCAGTTTTGGGGGACGGACCGGGGAGCTGTTTTTT. Residues: CASSFGGRTGELFF.

This clonotype showed up many times. The chain employs TRBV20-1 and TRBJ2-3, with D unclear. Germline CDR1 reads DFQATT; CDR2 reads SNEGSKA (reference sequence). V lost 0 bases to trimming and J lost 6 bases, with 10 bases between them. This CDR3 spans 13 amino acids. In DNA form, the CDR3 reads TGCAGTGCTAGAGATTTCAACTTCGATACGCAGTATTTT. Amino acid sequence: CSARDFNFDTQYF.

This chain links TRBV6-4 with TRBJ2-3; D gene unclear. This CDR3 contains 13 residues. Per the germline V gene, CDR1 is MRHNA and CDR2 is SNTAGT. V was pared by 4 bases and J by 4 bases, with 9 bases between. The CDR3 sequence is CASSVGISDTQYF. CDR3 DNA: TGTGCCAGCAGTGTAGGGATTTCAGATACGCAGTATTTT.

This chain connects TRBV12-3 or TRBV12-4 to TRBJ1-1; D remains ambiguous. The CDR3 is 11 amino acids. Trimming stripped 3 bases from V and 8 bases from J, with 7 bases between. In DNA form, the CDR3 reads TGTGCCAGCAGTTTCGTGGGGGAAGCTTTCTTT. This codes for CASSFVGEAFF.

This clonotype came up many times. The CDR3: CASSSLPQSPSEKLFF. The CDR3 DNA sequence: TGTGCCAGCAGTTCGCTACCTCAATCCCCCTCCGAAAAACTGTTTTTT. This sequence joins TRBV6-6 and TRBJ1-4; D not certain. Per germline, CDR1 MNHNY and CDR2 SVGAGI (reference sequence). The V end lost 4 bases, the J end lost 8 bases, and 20 bases lay between the germline ends. The CDR3 is made up of 16 amino acids.

The rearrangement joins TRBV7-2 to TRBJ2-1, with D unclear. Germline V gene data show CDR1 as SGHTA and CDR2 as FQGNSA. Trimming cost V 2 bases and J 8 bases, with 16 bases left between them. There are 15 residues in the CDR3. For the CDR3, the DNA is TGTGCCAGCAGCTTAAATTCCCGTGGACGCGATGAGCAGTTCTTC. Translation gives CASSLNSRGRDEQFF.

This clonotype has only a few counts. The genes are TRBV20-1 and TRBJ2-3; no definite D call. The CDR3 is 14 amino acids. V shed 1 base and J shed 2 bases, with 10 bases lying between them. Germline CDR1 DFQATT, CDR2 SNEGSKA (reference sequence). The CDR3 spells CSARGPGYTDTQYF. The CDR3, as DNA: TGCAGTGCTAGAGGACCGGGTTACACAGATACGCAGTATTTT.

The J gene is TRBJ1-3, the V gene TRBV6-5; TRBD1 might be the D (6 bases). This CDR3 has 16 residues. Germline CDR1 MNHEY, CDR2 SVGAGI. The germline V and J ends were trimmed by 0 bases and 2 bases, with 11 bases remaining between them. The CDR3 loop reads CASSYSLQGTGNTIYF. DNA of the CDR3: TGTGCCAGCAGTTACTCCCTGCAGGGGACTGGAAACACCATATATTTT.

In its sample, this clonotype was seen many times. The chain links TRBV18 to TRBJ2-2; D possibly corresponds to TRBD1 (6 bases). Deletions cut 6 bases from V and 1 base from J, with 9 bases between. CDR3 length: 14 residues. Germline CDR1 KGHSH, CDR2 LQKENI. The CDR3 nucleotides read TGTGCCAGCTCTAAGGACAGGAACACCGGGGAGCTGTTTTTT. Translation gives CASSKDRNTGELFF. Looking up the rest from reference TRBV18 and TRBJ2-2 gives the full variable domain: NAGVMQNPRHLVRRRGQEARLRCSPMKGHSHVYWYRQLPEEGLKFMVYLQKENIIDESGMPKERFSAEFPKEGPSILRIQQVVRGDSAAYFCASSKDRNTGELFFGEGSRLTVL.